A single sample gave rise to the 26 T cell receptor beta chains below, sequenced in a study of graft-versus-host responses after intestinal transplantation. The assay was immunoSEQ multiplex PCR, and TCRdb's table has in-frame clones only and misses some. The sample has about 64,000 clones; 90% are singletons. What these receptors recognize is not known. Specimen: unstimulated CD8+ T cells sorted from spleen or lymph node cells, collected before transplant. These receptor sequences come from a human donor who was the organ donor for an intestinal transplant.

This clone was picked up one time. The chain employs TRBV4-2 and TRBJ2-2, with 8 bases matching TRBD1. V gave up 10 bases and J gave up 0 bases; unmatched junction bases: 4. CDR1 LGHNA and CDR2 YNFKEQ come from the germline V gene. This CDR3 contains 14 residues. The CDR3 here is CATETGANTGELFF. CDR3 nucleotides: TGTGCCACAGAGACAGGGGCGAACACCGGGGAGCTGTTTTTT.

The rearrangement links TRBV9 to TRBJ2-5; a weak D match, TRBD2 (6 bases). CDR1 and CDR2 (germline): SGDLS, YYNGEE. The CDR3 covers 15 residues. V was trimmed by 3 bases and J by 5 bases, leaving 17 bases between them. CDR3 DNA sequence: TGTGCCAGCAGCGACCGGGACTGGGGGGAGGAGACCCAGTACTTC. It is translated as CASSDRDWGEETQYF.

The CDR3 DNA reads as TGTGCCAGCAGTGATGATGGGTACAGGGGTAACTCTGGAAACACCATATATTTT. Translated: CASSDDGYRGNSGNTIYF. The V call is TRBV6-1, the J call TRBJ1-3, with 7 bases that match TRBD1. Unmatched junction bases numbered 11, after V lost 3 bases and J lost 0 bases. The CDR3 runs to 18 residues. The germline V gene encodes CDR1 MNHNS and CDR2 SASEGT.

This chain uses TRBV7-2 with TRBJ1-1, with a possible D match to TRBD1 (5 bases). This CDR3 contains 15 residues. Trimming took off 3 bases at V and 0 bases at J, with 11 bases between the two ends. CDR1 is SGHTA and CDR2 is FQGNSA in the germline V gene. DNA for the CDR3: TGTGCCAGCAGCTTGGCGGGGGGGGTGAACACTGAAGCTTTCTTT. The encoded protein is CASSLAGGVNTEAFF. Together with reference TRBV7-2 and TRBJ1-1, the CDR3 gives the full variable domain: GAGVSQSPSNKVTEKGKDVELRCDPISGHTALYWYRQSLGQGLEFLIYFQGNSAPDKSGLPSDRFSAERTGGSVSTLTIQRTQQEDSAVYLCASSLAGGVNTEAFFGQGTRLTVV.

This clone turned up a few times. The CDR3 DNA is TGTGCCAGCAGCTTAGCGCATCCGTGGGGACTAGCGGGACCCGAGACCCAGTACTTC. Translating gives CASSLAHPWGLAGPETQYF. The chain joins TRBV11-2 to TRBJ2-5; 13 nucleotides align to TRBD2. This CDR3 has 19 amino acids. The germline V gene has CDR1 SGHAT and CDR2 FQNNGV. With V trimmed by 1 base and J by 5 bases, 13 bases remained unmatched. Based on the CDR3 plus reference TRBV11-2 and TRBJ2-5, the full variable domain is EAGVAQSPRYKIIEKRQSVAFWCNPISGHATLYWYQQILGQGPKLLIQFQNNGVVDDSQLPKDRFSAERLKGVDSTLKIQPAKLEDSAVYLCASSLAHPWGLAGPETQYFGPGTRLLVL.

This clone came up once. The chain joins TRBV28 to TRBJ2-1; 9 positions agree with TRBD2. The CDR3 loop spans 16 amino acids. Trimming cost V 3 bases and J 0 bases; bases outside gene matches: 3. The germline V gene has CDR1 MDHEN and CDR2 SYDVKM. The DNA of the CDR3 is TGTGCCAGCAGTTTCTTAGCGGGAGTCTCCTACAATGAGCAGTTCTTC. The encoded protein is CASSFLAGVSYNEQFF.

The gene calls are TRBV5-1 and TRBJ2-3; 15 bases are a match to TRBD2. Germline CDR1 SGHRS, CDR2 YFSETQ. After removal of 4 bases from V and 5 bases from J, the junction contained 8 bases not matched to a gene. This CDR3 is built from 17 residues. In nucleotides, the CDR3 is TGCGCCAGCAGCGTACCGCCGGGACTAGCGGGGGGAGATACGCAGTATTTT. This sequence encodes CASSVPPGLAGGDTQYF. The full variable domain, completed using reference TRBV5-1 and TRBJ2-3, is KAGVTQTPRYLIKTRGQQVTLSCSPISGHRSVSWYQQTPGQGLQFLFEYFSETQRNKGNFPGRFSGRQFSNSRSEMNVSTLELGDSALYLCASSVPPGLAGGDTQYFGPGTRLTVL.

This rearrangement joins TRBV9 to TRBJ2-7; D perhaps matches TRBD2 (5 bases). The CDR3 contains 13 residues. The germline CDR1 and CDR2 sequences are SGDLS and YYNGEE. V was pared by 4 bases and J by 3 bases, with 11 bases between. This chain's CDR3 is CASSPHDYYEQYF. For the CDR3, the DNA is TGTGCCAGCAGCCCCCACGACTACTACGAGCAGTACTTC.

V is TRBV28 and J is TRBJ2-7, with D possibly matching TRBD2 (6 bases). The CDR3 covers 17 residues. Germline CDR1 reads MDHEN; CDR2 reads SYDVKM. V shed 3 bases and J shed 2 bases, with 20 bases lying between them. The CDR3 DNA reads as TGTGCCAGCAGTTTGCCATCGTGGGGGGTTATCACCTACGAGCAGTACTTC. This codes for CASSLPSWGVITYEQYF. Full variable domain (missing parts from reference TRBV28 and TRBJ2-7): DVKVTQSSRYLVKRTGEKVFLECVQDMDHENMFWYRQDPGLGLRLIYFSYDVKMKEKGDIPEGYSVSREKKERFSLILESASTNQTSMYLCASSLPSWGVITYEQYFGPGTRLTVT.

This rearrangement joins TRBV4-2 to TRBJ2-1; the D is unclear. The germline V and J ends were trimmed by 0 bases and 9 bases, with 12 bases remaining between them. CDR1 LGHNA and CDR2 YNFKEQ come from the germline V gene. This CDR3 has 14 amino acids. This chain's CDR3 is CASSQEGRSSEQFF. CDR3 nucleotide sequence: TGTGCCAGCAGCCAAGAAGGTAGGAGTAGTGAGCAGTTCTTC.

CDR3 DNA: TGTGCCAGCAGTCGATCTCCGGGACTAGCGGGTACCGAGCAGTTCTTC. Translation: CASSRSPGLAGTEQFF. V gene TRBV27 combines with J gene TRBJ2-1; TRBD2 matches at 12 bases. The germline V gene has CDR1 MNHEY and CDR2 SMNVEV (reference sequence). This CDR3 has 16 residues. The ends lost 5 bases at V and 10 bases at J; junction bases unmatched: 12.

The chain uses TRBV4-1 and TRBJ2-3; maybe TRBD2 (6 bases). Trimming pared 0 bases from V and 5 bases from J, leaving 12 bases between. The germline CDR1 and CDR2 sequences are MGHRA and YSYEKL. The CDR3 is 15 residues long. The CDR3 bases are TGCGCCAGCAGCCAAGAGGGAAGGCGGGGAGATACGCAGTATTTT. Translation gives CASSQEGRRGDTQYF.

This clone was recorded only once. The rearrangement links TRBV27 to TRBJ2-7; TRBD1 aligns across 10 bases. CDR3 length: 15 residues. Germline values: CDR1 MNHEY, CDR2 SMNVEV (reference sequence). V lost 2 bases and J lost 4; bases outside the gene matches: 5. Written as DNA, the CDR3 is TGTGCCAGCAGTTTACGGACAGGGGGGTTGTACGAGCAGTACTTC. Translated, it gives CASSLRTGGLYEQYF.

The rearrangement joins TRBV27 to TRBJ2-7; D remains ambiguous. The V and J ends lost 2 bases and 2 bases respectively, with 7 bases between them. The germline V gene has CDR1 MNHEY and CDR2 SMNVEV (reference sequence). CDR3 length: 13 amino acids. CDR3 amino acids: CASSLTEAYEQYF. As DNA, the CDR3 is TGTGCCAGCAGTTTAACAGAAGCCTACGAGCAGTACTTC.

The chain links TRBV19 to TRBJ2-1, with D unclear. V lost 7 bases and J lost 0, with 13 bases in between. The germline gives CDR1 LNHDA, CDR2 SQIVND (reference sequence). There are 15 residues in the CDR3. CDR3 sequence reads: CASNEVPSSYNEQFF. CDR3 in DNA: TGTGCCAGTAACGAGGTCCCGAGCTCCTACAATGAGCAGTTCTTC.

This clone appeared once. The chain links TRBV6-6 to TRBJ2-3, with D tentatively TRBD2 (5 bases). The CDR3 sequence is 14 residues long. From germline, CDR1 is MNHNY and CDR2 SVGAGI (reference sequence). Trimming removed 6 bases from V and 1 base from J, with 11 bases in between. Written as DNA, the CDR3 is TGTGCCAGCAGCCCGGGAAGGCGCACAGATACGCAGTATTTT. Protein product: CASSPGRRTDTQYF.

The V gene is TRBV5-6, the J gene TRBJ2-7, with unresolved D. This CDR3 has 12 amino acids. The V end lost 0 bases, the J end lost 6 bases, and 7 bases lay between the germline ends. Germline V gene lookup returns CDR1 SGHDT and CDR2 YYEEEE. CDR3 residues: CASSLGGSEQYF. The CDR3 DNA reads as TGTGCCAGCAGCTTGGGCGGTTCCGAGCAGTACTTC.

The chain links TRBV28 to TRBJ1-4; D not certain. Germline assignment: CDR1 MDHEN and CDR2 SYDVKM. The V and J ends lost 1 base and 0 bases respectively, with 15 bases between them. This CDR3 is 18 amino acids long. CDR3 amino acids: CASSLFPPEASTNEKLFF. CDR3 coding DNA: TGTGCCAGCAGTTTATTTCCCCCTGAGGCTTCAACTAATGAAAAACTGTTTTTT.

V gene TRBV9 combines with J gene TRBJ2-6; 10 bases are a match to TRBD2. This CDR3 region has 17 residues. Per germline, CDR1 SGDLS and CDR2 YYNGEE. Unmatched junction bases numbered 5, after V lost 4 bases and J lost 1 base. CDR3 in amino acids: CASSTLAGASGANVLTF. CDR3 bases: TGTGCCAGCAGCACCCTAGCGGGAGCGTCTGGGGCCAACGTCCTGACTTTC.

This rearrangement joins TRBV6-6 to TRBJ1-5; 8 bases fit TRBD1. V shed 2 bases and J 0 bases; nucleotides not matched to a gene: 0. The CDR3 is 15 residues long. The germline V gene has CDR1 MNHNY and CDR2 SVGAGI (reference sequence). CDR3 residues: CASSYTGGSNQPQHF. For the CDR3, the DNA is TGTGCCAGCAGTTACACAGGGGGTAGCAATCAGCCCCAGCATTTT.

The chain carries TRBV28 and TRBJ1-2, with 8 bases that match TRBD1. There are 15 residues in the CDR3. The trim removed 4 bases at V and 5 bases at J, leaving 9 bases unmatched. Germline assignment: CDR1 MDHEN and CDR2 SYDVKM. The CDR3 region is CASSSQGVGRYGYTF. For the CDR3, the DNA is TGTGCCAGCAGTTCACAGGGGGTAGGGAGGTATGGCTACACCTTC.

The chain uses TRBV28 and TRBJ1-2; D is unclear. Germline CDR1 reads MDHEN; CDR2 reads SYDVKM. The V end lost 4 bases, the J end lost 0 bases, and 12 bases lay between the germline ends. There are 15 residues in the CDR3. In DNA form, the CDR3 reads TGTGCCAGCAGTTCCCCGAGGGAGGCTAACTATGGCTACACCTTC. Protein sequence: CASSSPREANYGYTF.

The V gene is TRBV7-6, the J gene TRBJ2-7, with 13 bases that match TRBD2. Trimming removed 5 bases from V and 0 bases from J; junction bases left unmatched: 13. The V gene's germline CDR1 is SGHVS and CDR2 FNYEAQ. The CDR3 loop spans 19 amino acids. The CDR3 DNA sequence: TGTGCCAGCAGCCCCGGACTAGCGGGAGAAGGGCACCTCTCCTACGAGCAGTACTTC. It translates to CASSPGLAGEGHLSYEQYF.

The rearrangement links TRBV29-1 to TRBJ2-3; 9 bases align to TRBD2. Germline V gives CDR1 SQVTM, CDR2 ANQGSEA. The CDR3 loop spans 14 amino acids. V lost 6 bases and J lost 3; bases outside the gene matches: 7. In DNA, the CDR3 is TGCAGCGTCTCTAGCGGGATTTGGACAGATACGCAGTATTTT. It translates to CSVSSGIWTDTQYF.

The chain carries TRBV29-1 and TRBJ2-3; D perhaps matches TRBD2 (5 bases). Per the germline V gene, CDR1 is SQVTM and CDR2 is ANQGSEA. V gave up 0 bases and J gave up 4 bases, with 17 bases separating them. The CDR3 has 16 amino acids. CDR3 loop: CSVEDLVRVYADTQYF. In DNA form, the CDR3 reads TGCAGCGTTGAAGATCTAGTGCGGGTTTATGCAGATACGCAGTATTTT.

The V gene is TRBV19, the J gene TRBJ2-7; D unclear. V dropped 1 base and J dropped 0 bases, with 10 bases sitting between them. The CDR3 sequence is 15 residues long. CDR1 LNHDA and CDR2 SQIVND come from the germline V gene (reference sequence). DNA of the CDR3: TGTGCCAGTAGTATAGTTACGAATAGCTCCTACGAGCAGTACTTC. As protein: CASSIVTNSSYEQYF.